These T cell receptor beta chains were read from a single sample in a study of blood T cell repertoires in COVID-19. Assay: immunoSEQ multiplex PCR; the TCRdb copy retains only in-frame clones and omits some. The sample lists approximately 100,000 clones, approximately 81% occurring once. Sequenced sample: peripheral blood. All receptors come from a woman between 65 and 79 years old with acute or convalescent COVID-19. Each CDR3 is given with its conserved first and last residue. Fields, in order: J gene, clone size, V gene, D gene, CDR3 protein, CDR3 DNA. D genes are given only for firm matches. Clone sizes are given selectively: once, few, many, or a class where the clone is expanded.

TRBJ1-2 | - | TRBV10-3 | TRBD1 | CAISESTGGYGYTF | TGTGCCATCAGTGAGTCGACAGGGGGGTATGGCTACACCTTC
TRBJ1-2 | - | TRBV28 | - | CASSSPGDSTYGYTF | TGTGCCAGCAGTTCCCCAGGGGATTCTACCTATGGCTACACCTTC
TRBJ1-2 | - | TRBV19 | - | CASPKRGYGYTF | TGTGCCAGTCCCAAACGGGGCTATGGCTACACCTTC
TRBJ1-5 | - | TRBV29-1 | TRBD1 | CSATTGAVGNQPQHF | TGCAGCGCAACCACAGGGGCGGTAGGCAATCAGCCCCAGCATTTT
TRBJ2-5 | - | TRBV7-9 | - | CASSPKRRLQETQYF | TGTGCCAGCAGCCCAAAGCGGCGGCTCCAAGAGACCCAGTACTTC
TRBJ1-5 | once | TRBV27 | TRBD1 | CASSPWLGQGSGQPQHF | TGTGCCAGCAGTCCCTGGCTAGGACAGGGATCGGGACAGCCCCAGCATTTT
TRBJ2-1 | - | TRBV7-6 | TRBD2 | CASSFGPAGFNEQFF | TGTGCCAGCAGCTTCGGGCCAGCGGGGTTCAATGAGCAGTTCTTC
TRBJ2-2 | - | TRBV6-5 | TRBD2 | CASSYSGGTTGELFF | TGTGCCAGCAGTTACTCCGGGGGGACCACCGGGGAGCTGTTTTTT
TRBJ1-1 | - | TRBV21-1 | - | CASSKASPMDRLNTEAFF | TGTGCCAGCAGCAAAGCGTCCCCGATGGACAGACTGAACACTGAAGCTTTCTTT
TRBJ1-2 | - | TRBV5-4 | - | CASSLVAGDGYTF | TGTGCCAGCAGCTTGGTGGCAGGGGATGGCTACACCTTC
TRBJ1-1 | - | TRBV7-9 | TRBD1 | CASSLVQGRTEAFF | TGTGCCAGCAGCTTAGTACAGGGGAGGACTGAAGCTTTCTTT
TRBJ1-2 | - | TRBV27 | - | CASSPQGYYGYTF | TGTGCCAGCAGTCCTCAGGGTTACTATGGCTACACCTTC
TRBJ2-1 | - | TRBV5-4 | TRBD1 | CASSSGTGGTNEQFF | TGTGCCAGCAGCTCCGGGACAGGGGGAACTAATGAGCAGTTCTTC
TRBJ2-1 | - | TRBV11-2 | - | CASSLVSYDEQFF | TGTGCCAGCAGCTTAGTCTCTTATGATGAGCAGTTCTTC
TRBJ1-1 | - | TRBV9 | - | CASSVDRVGETEAFF | TGTGCCAGCAGCGTAGATCGGGTAGGAGAGACTGAAGCTTTCTTT
TRBJ1-3 | - | TRBV9 | TRBD1 | CASSFTGQGRNTIYF | TGTGCCAGCAGCTTCACGGGACAGGGGCGAAACACCATATATTTT
TRBJ2-2 | - | TRBV10-2 | TRBD2 | CASSLRLAGTGELFF | TGCGCCAGCAGCTTAAGACTAGCGGGGACCGGGGAGCTGTTTTTT
TRBJ2-6 | - | TRBV7-6 | TRBD1 | CASSLGQGRSGANVLTF | TGTGCCAGCAGCTTAGGACAGGGGCGTAGTGGGGCCAACGTCCTGACTTTC
TRBJ1-1 | few | TRBV27 | TRBD1 | CASSLRTGGSTEAFF | TGTGCCAGCAGTTTACGGACAGGGGGCAGTACTGAAGCTTTCTTT
TRBJ1-5 | - | TRBV28 | TRBD1 | CASSLFDSTGANQPQHF | TGTGCCAGCAGTTTGTTTGATTCGACAGGGGCAAATCAGCCCCAGCATTTT
TRBJ2-3 | - | TRBV5-6 | - | CASSLYREFTDTQYF | TGTGCCAGCAGCTTGTACAGGGAGTTCACAGATACGCAGTATTTT
TRBJ1-4 | - | TRBV4-1 | TRBD1 | CASSPQTWTGEKLFF | TGCGCCAGCAGCCCACAAACCTGGACAGGGGAAAAACTGTTTTTT
TRBJ2-3 | once | TRBV19 | - | CASARQYNTDTQYF | TGTGCCAGTGCTCGACAGTACAACACAGATACGCAGTATTTT
TRBJ1-2 | once | TRBV19 | TRBD1 | CASSEDRRSNYGYTF | TGTGCCAGTAGTGAGGACAGGCGTTCTAACTATGGCTACACCTTC
TRBJ1-2 | - | TRBV5-6 | TRBD1 | CASSLDRGWNYGYTF | TGTGCCAGCAGCCTGGACAGGGGTTGGAACTATGGCTACACCTTC
TRBJ1-2 | few | TRBV20-1 | TRBD1 | CSASSAGGSIPYGYTF | TGCAGTGCTAGTTCGGCAGGGGGTTCTATCCCATATGGCTACACCTTC
TRBJ1-2 | - | TRBV5-4 | - | CASSLWEIVGHGYTF | TGTGCCAGCAGCTTATGGGAGATCGTGGGCCATGGCTACACCTTC
TRBJ1-4 | - | TRBV11-2 | - | CASSLVKDSPSNEKLFF | TGTGCCAGCAGCTTAGTAAAGGACAGCCCGTCTAATGAAAAACTGTTTTTT
TRBJ2-3 | - | TRBV7-9 | TRBD2 | CASSYTSGTDTQYF | TGTGCCAGCAGCTACACTAGCGGTACAGATACGCAGTATTTT
TRBJ1-3 | - | TRBV7-9 | TRBD1 | CASGLTGAGNTIYF | TGTGCCAGCGGATTGACAGGGGCTGGAAACACCATATATTTT
TRBJ1-1 | - | TRBV21-1 | - | CASSKFPRENTEAFF | TGTGCCAGCAGCAAGTTTCCCAGGGAGAACACTGAAGCTTTCTTT
TRBJ1-5 | - | TRBV5-5 | - | CASSLANIEAWHF | TGTGCCAGCAGCTTGGCCAATATAGAAGCGTGGCATTTT
TRBJ1-1 | - | TRBV29-1 | TRBD1 | CSAVTGTVYTEAFF | TGCAGCGCCGTTACCGGGACAGTGTACACTGAAGCTTTCTTT
TRBJ2-3 | - | TRBV7-2 | TRBD2 | CASSAPAGGTDTQYF | TGTGCCAGCAGCGCCCCAGCGGGAGGCACAGATACGCAGTATTTT
TRBJ1-1 | - | TRBV27 | - | CASSSQADSLVAEAFF | TGTGCCAGCAGTTCCCAGGCGGACAGTTTAGTCGCTGAAGCTTTCTTT
TRBJ1-5 | - | TRBV15 | - | CATSYGVGNQPQHF | TGTGCCACCAGCTACGGGGTCGGCAATCAGCCCCAGCATTTT
TRBJ2-5 | - | TRBV6-5 | TRBD2 | CASSYPGTSGQETQYF | TGTGCCAGCAGTTACCCCGGGACTAGCGGGCAAGAGACCCAGTACTTC
TRBJ2-1 | - | TRBV7-2 | TRBD2 | CASSLAQLAVAFF | TGTGCCAGCAGCTTAGCGCAACTAGCGGTGGCCTTCTTC
TRBJ1-1 | - | TRBV4-2 | - | CASSQAPFAAQGNTEAFF | TGTGCCAGCAGCCAAGCCCCTTTTGCGGCCCAGGGGAACACTGAAGCTTTCTTT
TRBJ2-1 | - | TRBV27 | TRBD2 | CASSLVESSGLHEQFF | TGTGCCAGCAGTTTGGTAGAGTCTAGCGGCTTGCATGAGCAGTTCTTC
TRBJ1-4 | - | TRBV19 | TRBD1 | CASTPLDRGLAEKLFF | TGTGCCAGTACCCCTCTGGACAGGGGGCTTGCTGAAAAACTGTTTTTT
TRBJ1-1 | - | TRBV7-2 | TRBD1 | CASTQGAGTEAFF | TGTGCCAGCACCCAGGGGGCAGGGACTGAAGCTTTCTTT
TRBJ1-3 | - | TRBV30 | - | CAWSRQGTGNTIYF | TGTGCCTGGAGTCGGCAGGGTACGGGAAACACCATATATTTT
TRBJ2-5 | - | TRBV5-1 | TRBD2 | CASSLGAAGGHETPETQYF | TGCGCCAGCAGCTTGGGAGCAGCGGGGGGGCACGAAACCCCCGAGACCCAGTACTTC
TRBJ1-1 | - | TRBV7-8 | - | CASSLVVTGQGITEAFF | TGTGCCAGCAGCTTAGTAGTTACAGGGCAGGGTATCACTGAAGCTTTCTTT
TRBJ1-2 | - | TRBV3-1/TRBV3-2 | - | CASSQRTFGGYTF | TGTGCCAGCAGCCAACGGACATTCGGGGGCTACACCTTC
TRBJ1-3 | - | TRBV2 | TRBD1 | CASQGQDGNTIYF | TGTGCCAGCCAAGGACAGGACGGAAACACCATATATTTT
TRBJ2-1 | - | TRBV19 | TRBD2 | CASSILAGAQHEQFF | TGTGCCAGTAGTATACTCGCGGGAGCCCAACATGAGCAGTTCTTC
TRBJ1-4 | - | TRBV3-1/TRBV3-2 | TRBD1 | CASSRRGPKTGATNEKLFF | TGTGCCAGCAGCCGCCGTGGACCTAAGACAGGGGCAACTAATGAAAAACTGTTTTTT
TRBJ1-1 | - | TRBV28 | TRBD1 | CASSLSGQGAGGTEAFF | TGTGCCAGCAGTTTAAGTGGACAGGGGGCAGGGGGCACTGAAGCTTTCTTT
TRBJ1-1 | - | TRBV28 | - | CASSFGEGYSTEAFF | TGTGCCAGCAGTTTTGGCGAGGGCTATTCCACTGAAGCTTTCTTT
TRBJ2-1 | - | TRBV7-2 | - | CASSLGQARLGNEQFF | TGTGCCAGCAGCTTAGGACAGGCCCGTCTTGGCAATGAGCAGTTCTTC
TRBJ1-2 | once | TRBV2 | TRBD1 | CASSLTGGVDGYTF | TGTGCCAGCAGTTTGACAGGGGGCGTCGATGGCTACACCTTC
TRBJ1-2 | - | TRBV10-3 | TRBD1 | CASCRGDRGEYGYTF | TGTGCCTCATGCCGCGGCGACAGGGGCGAGTATGGCTACACCTTC
TRBJ2-1 | - | TRBV7-2 | TRBD1 | CASDGTGAFNEQFF | TGTGCCAGCGACGGGACAGGAGCTTTCAATGAGCAGTTCTTC
TRBJ2-5 | - | TRBV7-9 | - | CASRWDTQETQYF | TGTGCCAGCAGGTGGGACACCCAAGAGACCCAGTACTTC
TRBJ1-1 | once | TRBV9 | - | CASSVGPGDGWFF | TGTGCCAGCAGCGTAGGACCAGGGGACGGCTGGTTTTTT
TRBJ2-5 | once | TRBV9 | - | CASSVESGEGETQYF | TGTGCCAGCAGCGTAGAATCGGGGGAAGGAGAGACCCAGTACTTC
TRBJ2-1 | - | TRBV5-1 | TRBD2 | CASSFVLAGDNEQFF | TGCGCCAGCAGCTTCGTGTTAGCGGGGGACAATGAGCAGTTCTTC